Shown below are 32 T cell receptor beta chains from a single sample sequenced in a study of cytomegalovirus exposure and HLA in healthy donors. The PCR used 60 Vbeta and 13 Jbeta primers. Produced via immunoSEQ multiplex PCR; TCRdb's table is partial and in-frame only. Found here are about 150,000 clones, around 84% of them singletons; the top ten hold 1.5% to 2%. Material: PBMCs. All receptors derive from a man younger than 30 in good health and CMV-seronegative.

The chain's CDR3 is CASSLTREDEQYF. CDR3 nucleotide sequence: TGTGCCAGCAGCTTAACCAGGGAGGACGAGCAGTACTTC. The chain is built from TRBV7-2 and TRBJ2-7; a weak D match, TRBD2 (6 bases). The V gene's germline CDR1 is SGHTA and CDR2 FQGNSA. The V gene lost 2 bases and the J gene lost 5 bases, with 10 bases spanning the gap. The CDR3 is made up of 13 amino acids.

The DNA for the CDR3 is TGTGCCAGCAGTCTGGTATCGGACACCGGGGAGCTGTTTTTT. Amino acid sequence: CASSLVSDTGELFF. The chain links TRBV6-5 to TRBJ2-2; no firm D call. The CDR3 contains 14 residues. V was trimmed by 5 bases and J by 3 bases, leaving 10 bases between them. The V gene's germline CDR1 is MNHEY and CDR2 SVGAGI.

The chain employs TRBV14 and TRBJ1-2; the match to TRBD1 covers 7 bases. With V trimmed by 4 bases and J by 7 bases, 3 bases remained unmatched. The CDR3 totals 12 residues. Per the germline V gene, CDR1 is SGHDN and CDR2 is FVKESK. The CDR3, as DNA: TGTGCCAGCAGCCCCCGACAGGGTGGCTACACCTTC. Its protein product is CASSPRQGGYTF.

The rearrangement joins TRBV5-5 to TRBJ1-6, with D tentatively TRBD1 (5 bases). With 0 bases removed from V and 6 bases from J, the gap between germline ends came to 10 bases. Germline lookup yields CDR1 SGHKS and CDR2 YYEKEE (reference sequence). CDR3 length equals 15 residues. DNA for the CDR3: TGTGCCAGCAGCTTGGTTCTCGGGGGTAATTCACCCCTCCACTTT. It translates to CASSLVLGGNSPLHF.

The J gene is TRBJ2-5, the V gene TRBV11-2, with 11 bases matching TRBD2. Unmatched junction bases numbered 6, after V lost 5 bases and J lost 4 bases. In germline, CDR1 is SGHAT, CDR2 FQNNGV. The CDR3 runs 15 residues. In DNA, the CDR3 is TGTGCCAGCAGCCTTAGCGGGGGGGCGGTAGAGACCCAGTACTTC. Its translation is CASSLSGGAVETQYF.

The CDR3 loop is CASSGGGQETQYF. The CDR3 DNA sequence: TGTGCCAGCAGTGGGGGGGGACAAGAGACCCAGTACTTC. This chain links TRBV27 with TRBJ2-5; 7 bases are a match to TRBD2. Germline CDR1 reads MNHEY; CDR2 reads SMNVEV (reference sequence). With V trimmed by 5 bases and J by 2 bases, 2 bases remained unmatched. This CDR3 spans 13 amino acids.

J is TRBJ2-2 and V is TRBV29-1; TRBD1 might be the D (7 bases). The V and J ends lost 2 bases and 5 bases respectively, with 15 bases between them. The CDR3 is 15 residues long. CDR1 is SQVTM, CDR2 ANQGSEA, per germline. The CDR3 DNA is TGCAGCGTTGAAAGCTGGGACAGCGGGACCGGGGAGCTGTTTTTT. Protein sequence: CSVESWDSGTGELFF.

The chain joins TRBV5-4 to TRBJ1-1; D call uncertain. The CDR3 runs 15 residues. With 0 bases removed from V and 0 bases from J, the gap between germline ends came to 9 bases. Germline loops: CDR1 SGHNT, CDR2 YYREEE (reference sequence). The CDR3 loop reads CASSLGAAMNTEAFF. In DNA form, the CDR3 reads TGTGCCAGCAGCTTGGGAGCCGCTATGAACACTGAAGCTTTCTTT.

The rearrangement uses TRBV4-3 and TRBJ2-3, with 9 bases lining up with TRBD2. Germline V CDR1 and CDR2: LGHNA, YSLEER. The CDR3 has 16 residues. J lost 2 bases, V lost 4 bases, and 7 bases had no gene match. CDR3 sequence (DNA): TGCGCCAGCAGCCCGGGGCCTAGCGGGGACACAGATACGCAGTATTTT. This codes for CASSPGPSGDTDTQYF.

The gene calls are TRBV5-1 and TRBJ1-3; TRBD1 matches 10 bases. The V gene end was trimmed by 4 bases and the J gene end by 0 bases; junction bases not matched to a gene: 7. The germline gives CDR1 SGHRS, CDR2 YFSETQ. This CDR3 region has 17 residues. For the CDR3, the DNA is TGCGCCAGCAGCGCCGGACAGGGGGTGGACTCTGGAAACACCATATATTTT. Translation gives CASSAGQGVDSGNTIYF.

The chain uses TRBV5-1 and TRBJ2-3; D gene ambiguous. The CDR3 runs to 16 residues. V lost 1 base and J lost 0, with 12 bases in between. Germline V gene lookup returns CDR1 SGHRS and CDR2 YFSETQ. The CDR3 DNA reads TGCGCCAGCAGCTTGTTTGGCGGTCCTAGCACAGATACGCAGTATTTT. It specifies CASSLFGGPSTDTQYF.

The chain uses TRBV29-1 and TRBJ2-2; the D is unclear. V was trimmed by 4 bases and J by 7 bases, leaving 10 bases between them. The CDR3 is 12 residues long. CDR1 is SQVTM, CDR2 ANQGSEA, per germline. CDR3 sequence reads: CSVGLGNGELFF. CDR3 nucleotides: TGCAGCGTTGGTTTGGGCAACGGGGAGCTGTTTTTT.

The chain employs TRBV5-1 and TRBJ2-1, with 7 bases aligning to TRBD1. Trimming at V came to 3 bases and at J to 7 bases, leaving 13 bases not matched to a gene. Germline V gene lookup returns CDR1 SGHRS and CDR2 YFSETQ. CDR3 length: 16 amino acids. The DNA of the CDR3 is TGCGCCAGCAGCTGGCGAGGAGAGGGGGCGCGGAATGAGCAGTTCTTC. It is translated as CASSWRGEGARNEQFF.

This chain's CDR3 is CASSQSPSGGLGDTQYF. CDR3 DNA: TGTGCCAGCTCTCAGAGCCCTAGCGGAGGCCTTGGGGATACGCAGTATTTT. The chain joins TRBV18 to TRBJ2-3; 7 positions match TRBD2. This CDR3 region has 17 residues. The germline V gene encodes CDR1 KGHSH and CDR2 LQKENI. With V trimmed by 6 bases and J by 6 bases, 18 bases remained unmatched.

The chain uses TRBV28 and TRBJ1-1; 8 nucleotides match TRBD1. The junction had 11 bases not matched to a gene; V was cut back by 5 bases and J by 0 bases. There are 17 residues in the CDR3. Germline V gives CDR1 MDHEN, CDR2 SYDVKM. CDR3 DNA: TGTGCCAGCAGTAATCCTCGTCGGGACAGGCTGAACACTGAAGCTTTCTTT. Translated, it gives CASSNPRRDRLNTEAFF. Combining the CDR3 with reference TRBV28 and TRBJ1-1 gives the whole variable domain DVKVTQSSRYLVKRTGEKVFLECVQDMDHENMFWYRQDPGLGLRLIYFSYDVKMKEKGDIPEGYSVSREKKERFSLILESASTNQTSMYLCASSNPRRDRLNTEAFFGQGTRLTVV.

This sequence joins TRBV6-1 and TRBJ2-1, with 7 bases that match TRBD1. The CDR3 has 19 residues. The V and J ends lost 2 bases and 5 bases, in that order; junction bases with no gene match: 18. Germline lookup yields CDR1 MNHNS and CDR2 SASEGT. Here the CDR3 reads CASSEQPGQNILINNEQFF. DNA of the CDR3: TGTGCCAGCAGTGAACAACCGGGACAGAATATACTCATCAACAATGAGCAGTTCTTC.

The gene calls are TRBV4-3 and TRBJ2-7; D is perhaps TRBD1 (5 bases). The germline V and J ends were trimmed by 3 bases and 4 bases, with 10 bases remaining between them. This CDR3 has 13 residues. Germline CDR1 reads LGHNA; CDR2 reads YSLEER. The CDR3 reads CASSQEQVYEQYF. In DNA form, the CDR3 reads TGCGCCAGCAGCCAGGAACAGGTTTACGAGCAGTACTTC.

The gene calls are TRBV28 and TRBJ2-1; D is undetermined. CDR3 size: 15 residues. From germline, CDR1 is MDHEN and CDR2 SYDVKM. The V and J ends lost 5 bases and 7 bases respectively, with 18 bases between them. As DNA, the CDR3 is TGTGCCAGCAGTGGATTTAGGCCGTCCGGGAATGAGCAGTTCTTC. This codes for CASSGFRPSGNEQFF.

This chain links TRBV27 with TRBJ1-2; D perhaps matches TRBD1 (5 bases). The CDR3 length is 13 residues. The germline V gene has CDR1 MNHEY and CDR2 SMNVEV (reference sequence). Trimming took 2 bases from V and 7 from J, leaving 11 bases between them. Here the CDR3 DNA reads TGTGCCAGCAGTTTAGACAGCTTGGGTGGCTACACCTTC. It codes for CASSLDSLGGYTF.

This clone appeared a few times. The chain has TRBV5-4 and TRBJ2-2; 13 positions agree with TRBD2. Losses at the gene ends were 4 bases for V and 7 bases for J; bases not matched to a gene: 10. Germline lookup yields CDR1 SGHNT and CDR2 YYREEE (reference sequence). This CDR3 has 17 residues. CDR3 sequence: CASSRGTSGARGGELFF. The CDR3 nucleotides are TGTGCCAGCAGCCGCGGGACTAGCGGGGCCCGGGGCGGGGAGCTGTTTTTT.

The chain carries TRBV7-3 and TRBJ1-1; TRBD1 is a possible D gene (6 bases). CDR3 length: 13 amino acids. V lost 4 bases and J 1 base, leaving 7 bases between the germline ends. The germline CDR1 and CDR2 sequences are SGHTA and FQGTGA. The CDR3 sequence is CASSSGQNTEAFF. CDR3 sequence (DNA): TGTGCCAGCAGCTCGGGACAGAACACTGAAGCTTTCTTT.

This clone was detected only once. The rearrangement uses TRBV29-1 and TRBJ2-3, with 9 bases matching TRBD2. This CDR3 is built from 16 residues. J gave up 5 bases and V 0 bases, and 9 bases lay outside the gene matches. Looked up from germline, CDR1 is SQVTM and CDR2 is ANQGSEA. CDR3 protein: CSVEEGLAGIVDTQYF. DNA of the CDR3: TGCAGCGTTGAAGAGGGGCTAGCGGGAATTGTAGATACGCAGTATTTT.

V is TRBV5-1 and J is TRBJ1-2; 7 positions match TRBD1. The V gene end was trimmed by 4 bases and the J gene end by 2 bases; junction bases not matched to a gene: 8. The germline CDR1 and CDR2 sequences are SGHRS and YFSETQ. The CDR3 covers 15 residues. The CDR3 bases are TGCGCCAGCAGCCCCACGACAGGGACGAACTATGGCTACACCTTC. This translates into CASSPTTGTNYGYTF.

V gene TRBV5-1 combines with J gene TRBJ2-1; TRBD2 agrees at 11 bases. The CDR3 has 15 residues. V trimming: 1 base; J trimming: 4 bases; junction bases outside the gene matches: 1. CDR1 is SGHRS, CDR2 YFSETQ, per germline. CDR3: CASSLWTSGYNEQFF. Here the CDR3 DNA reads TGCGCCAGCAGCTTGTGGACTAGCGGGTACAATGAGCAGTTCTTC.

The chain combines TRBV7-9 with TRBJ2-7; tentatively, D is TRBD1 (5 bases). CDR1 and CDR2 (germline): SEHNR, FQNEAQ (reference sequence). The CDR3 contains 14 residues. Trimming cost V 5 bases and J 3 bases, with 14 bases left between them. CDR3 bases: TGTGCCAGCAGCCTGACCCTAAGGGGCTACGAGCAGTACTTC. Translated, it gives CASSLTLRGYEQYF.

The CDR3, as DNA: TGTGCCAGCAGTGAATCCGACTTCACAGATACGCAGTATTTT. Translating gives CASSESDFTDTQYF. The genes are TRBV2 and TRBJ2-3; D is unresolved. The length of the CDR3 is 14 residues. The germline gives CDR1 SNHLY, CDR2 FYNNEI. V gave up 2 bases and J gave up 2 bases, with 8 bases separating them.

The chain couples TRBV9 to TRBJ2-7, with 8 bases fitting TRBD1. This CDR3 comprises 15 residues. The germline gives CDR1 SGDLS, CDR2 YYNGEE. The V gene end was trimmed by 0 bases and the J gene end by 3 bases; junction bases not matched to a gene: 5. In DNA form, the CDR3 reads TGTGCCAGCAGCGTAGAAGGGACAGGAGTCTACGAGCAGTACTTC. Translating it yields CASSVEGTGVYEQYF.

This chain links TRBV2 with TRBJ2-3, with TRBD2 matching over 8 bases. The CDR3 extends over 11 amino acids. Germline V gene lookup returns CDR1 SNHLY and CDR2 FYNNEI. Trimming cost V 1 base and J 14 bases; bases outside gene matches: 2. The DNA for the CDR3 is TGTGCCAGCAGTGAAGAAGCGGGAGTGTATTTT. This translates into CASSEEAGVYF.

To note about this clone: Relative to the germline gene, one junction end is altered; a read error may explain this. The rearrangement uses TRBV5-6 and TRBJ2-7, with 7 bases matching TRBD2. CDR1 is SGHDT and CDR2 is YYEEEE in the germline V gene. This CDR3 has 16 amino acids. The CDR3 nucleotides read TGTGCCAGCACCTTGGGGGGGGTTCCTCCAAAGGACGAGCAGTACTTC. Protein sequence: CASTLGGVPPKDEQYF. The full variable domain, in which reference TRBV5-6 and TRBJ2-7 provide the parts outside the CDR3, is DAGVTQSPTHLIKTRGQQVTLRCSPKSGHDTVSWYQQALGQGPQFIFQYYEEEERQRGNFPDRFSGHQFPNYSSELNVNALLLGDSALYLCASTLGGVPPKDEQYFGPGTRLTVT.

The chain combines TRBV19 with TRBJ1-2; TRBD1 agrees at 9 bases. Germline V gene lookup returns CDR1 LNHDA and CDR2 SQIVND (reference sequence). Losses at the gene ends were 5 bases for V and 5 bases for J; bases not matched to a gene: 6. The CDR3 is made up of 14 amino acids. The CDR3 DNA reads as TGTGCCAGTAGTCCCCCCGGGACAGGGTATGGCTACACCTTC. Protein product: CASSPPGTGYGYTF.

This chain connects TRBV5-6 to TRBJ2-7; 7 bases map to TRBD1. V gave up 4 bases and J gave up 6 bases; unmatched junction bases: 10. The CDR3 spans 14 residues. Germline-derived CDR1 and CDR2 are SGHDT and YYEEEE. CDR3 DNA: TGTGCCAGCAGCGGTCGGACAGGTGGCTCCGAGCAGTACTTC. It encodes CASSGRTGGSEQYF.

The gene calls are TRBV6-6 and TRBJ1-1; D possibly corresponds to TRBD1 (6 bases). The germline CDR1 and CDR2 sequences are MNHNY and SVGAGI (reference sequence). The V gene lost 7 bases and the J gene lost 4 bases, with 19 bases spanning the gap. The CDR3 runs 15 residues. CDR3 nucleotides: TGTGCCAGCATTGAGGCCCGGGGGGCGAGCACTGAAGCTTTCTTT. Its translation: CASIEARGASTEAFF.